Shown below are 6 T cell receptor beta chains from a single sample sequenced in a study of human T cells and chemical hapten exposure. TCRdb re-called the RACE reads through MiXCR, storing one row per CDR3 protein. The profile covers approximately 95,000 distinct CDR3 sequences, with over 9.5% appearing a single time and more than 3% taken by the ten largest. Time point indicated: patch test 2, 6 weeks after DPC sensitization. Indicated treatment: therapeutic diphenylcyclopropenone sensitization with weekly scalp DPC. This material consisted of whole blood, taken in connection with sensitization to the hapten diphenylcyclopropenone (DPC). Receptors were obtained from a woman aged 35 to 49 with alopecia areata. Some clones in this sample may be carry-over from other donors' samples.

The rearrangement links TRBV7-8 to TRBJ1-1, with no clear D. CDR1 and CDR2 (germline): SGHVS, FQNEAQ. The CDR3 covers 13 residues. Trimming left V 5 bases short and J 7 bases short, with 14 bases between. In nucleotides, the CDR3 is TGTGCCAGCAGCCTATTCCGCGACGTTGAAGCTTTCTTT. This gives the protein CASSLFRDVEAFF.

This clonotype was seen at least ten times. V gene TRBV9 combines with J gene TRBJ2-1; no definite D call. The V and J ends lost 2 bases and 5 bases respectively, with 8 bases between them. Germline V gene lookup returns CDR1 SGDLS and CDR2 YYNGEE. The CDR3 spans 13 residues. The CDR3 is CASSVSGHNEQFF. DNA of the CDR3: TGTGCCAGCAGCGTTAGTGGCCACAATGAGCAGTTCTTC.

This clonotype was counted ten times or more. V is TRBV25-1 and J is TRBJ1-1; D remains unclear. The CDR3 sequence is 13 residues long. Germline V CDR1 and CDR2: MGHDK, SYGVNS. The V end lost 6 bases, the J end lost 8 bases, and 16 bases lay between the germline ends. The DNA for the CDR3 is TGTGCCAGCAGGGCCCCAGTAGGGCGCGAAGCTTTCTTT. This translates into CASRAPVGREAFF.

The table lists this clonotype with many counts. The chain carries TRBV2 and TRBJ2-4; 8 bases are shared with TRBD1. This CDR3 has 14 residues. J was trimmed by 3 bases and V by 8 bases; bases with no gene match: 6. Germline values: CDR1 SNHLY, CDR2 FYNNEI. The CDR3 loop reads CASAGGGSKNIQYF. CDR3 nucleotide sequence: TGTGCCAGCGCAGGGGGCGGAAGCAAAAACATTCAGTACTTC.

This clonotype occurred a few times. The chain joins TRBV2 to TRBJ2-4; D is unclear. The germline V gene encodes CDR1 SNHLY and CDR2 FYNNEI. V was clipped by 5 bases and J by 2 bases, with 10 bases between them. This CDR3 spans 14 amino acids. CDR3 protein: CASSPAMTKNIQYF. CDR3 bases: TGTGCCAGCAGTCCTGCGATGACCAAAAACATTCAGTACTTC.

This clonotype has ten or more counts. DNA for the CDR3: TGTGCCAGCAGACTCAAGGAACAGGGGTCCTCCTACGAGCAGTACTTC. This gives the protein CASRLKEQGSSYEQYF. V gene TRBV7-2 combines with J gene TRBJ2-7; 7 bases match TRBD1. The CDR3 runs 16 residues. Germline V CDR1 and CDR2: SGHTA, FQGNSA. Losses at the gene ends were 6 bases for V and 0 bases for J; bases not matched to a gene: 11. Supplemented by reference TRBV7-2 and TRBJ2-7, the full variable domain reads GAGVSQSPSNKVTEKGKDVELRCDPISGHTALYWYRQSLGQGLEFLIYFQGNSAPDKSGLPSDRFSAERTGGSVSTLTIQRTQQEDSAVYLCASRLKEQGSSYEQYFGPGTRLTVT.